This TCR beta chain was retrieved from a study of molecular identifiers for immune sequencing clone quantification. This clonotype appeared a single time. Bulk TCR library preparation followed previously described methods with listed TCR primers. Using its own MiXCR run on the PCR reads, TCRdb lists one record per CDR3 protein. This table holds about 510,000 distinct CDR3 sequences, about a quarter found once. CD8+CD4-CCR7+CD45RA+ sorting gave the naive CD8 T cells. This receptor was taken from a human donor in good health. Some libraries in this study had Jurkat cell RNA spiked in. The sample taken for sequencing was naive CD8+ T cells from blood, with Jurkat cell RNA spiked in. The subset here: FACS-sorted CD8+CD4-CCR7+CD45RA+ naive T cells.

The CDR3 DNA sequence: TGCAGTGCTAGATCCAGCAGGGGTTTAGGGACCTACGAGCAGTACTTC. Translation: CSARSSRGLGTYEQYF. The gene calls are TRBV20-1 and TRBJ2-7; tentatively, D is TRBD1 (6 bases). Germline values: CDR1 DFQATT, CDR2 SNEGSKA (reference sequence). CDR3 length: 16 amino acids. V was trimmed by 2 bases and J by 2 bases, leaving 19 bases between them.